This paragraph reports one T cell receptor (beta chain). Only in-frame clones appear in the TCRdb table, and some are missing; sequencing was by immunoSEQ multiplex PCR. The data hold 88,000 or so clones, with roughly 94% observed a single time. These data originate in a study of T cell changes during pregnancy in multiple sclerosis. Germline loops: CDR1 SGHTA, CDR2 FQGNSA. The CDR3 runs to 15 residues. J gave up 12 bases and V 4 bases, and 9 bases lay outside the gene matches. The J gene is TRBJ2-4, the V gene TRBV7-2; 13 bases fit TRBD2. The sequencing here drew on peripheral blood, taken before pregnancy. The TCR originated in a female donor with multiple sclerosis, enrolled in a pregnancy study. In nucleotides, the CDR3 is TGTGCCAGCAGCTCCAACGTCGGGACTAGCGGGACTCAGTACTTC. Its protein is CASSSNVGTSGTQYF.